This TCR beta chain was sequenced during a study of neurological immune-mediated disorders. Germline trimming cut 5 bases from V and 4 bases from J; bases unmatched to any gene: 14. The germline gives CDR1 SGHVS, CDR2 FNYEAQ. This CDR3 spans 17 amino acids. Via MiXCR, TCRdb re-called the 5' RACE reads, giving one row per CDR3 protein. This table holds 45,000 to 50,000 distinct CDR3 sequences, over 20% found once. V gene TRBV7-6 combines with J gene TRBJ2-5; TRBD2 aligns across 9 bases. This receptor was obtained from a woman in her 70s in good health. Sequencing used PBMCs. CDR3 DNA: TGTGCCAGCAGCCACGGGGGATTGCGGGGGGGTGGAGAGACCCAGTACTTC. It encodes CASSHGGLRGGGETQYF.